Included here is one T cell receptor (beta chain) sequence, with context. What it recognizes is unknown. This entry is derived from a study of monozygotic twins with inflammatory bowel disease. Each UMI, carrying a 6-nucleotide sample barcode, came from template switching. From its re-call of the 5' RACE reads, TCRdb lists each CDR3 protein once, without DNA. Recorded for this sample: 200,000 to 250,000 distinct CDR3 sequences. General study findings and limits: Patient repertoires may have gained variability from differing immunosuppressive treatments. Limited power may explain why concordant and discordant twins showed no difference in repertoire similarity. Fewer shared clonotypes with others were found in IBD patients than in healthy twins, especially with disease activity.

The CDR3 contains 16 residues. Germline V gene sequence: CDR1 SGHTA, CDR2 FQGNSA. The clonotype comes from a human donor with ulcerative colitis or Crohn's disease, or a healthy co-twin of an affected twin (not recorded which). The gene calls are TRBV7-2 and TRBJ2-1; the D call of TRBD2 rests on TCRdb alone, since no DNA is present to check it. Sequencing was carried out using blood. The CDR3 is CASSLVGSGKVDEQFF.